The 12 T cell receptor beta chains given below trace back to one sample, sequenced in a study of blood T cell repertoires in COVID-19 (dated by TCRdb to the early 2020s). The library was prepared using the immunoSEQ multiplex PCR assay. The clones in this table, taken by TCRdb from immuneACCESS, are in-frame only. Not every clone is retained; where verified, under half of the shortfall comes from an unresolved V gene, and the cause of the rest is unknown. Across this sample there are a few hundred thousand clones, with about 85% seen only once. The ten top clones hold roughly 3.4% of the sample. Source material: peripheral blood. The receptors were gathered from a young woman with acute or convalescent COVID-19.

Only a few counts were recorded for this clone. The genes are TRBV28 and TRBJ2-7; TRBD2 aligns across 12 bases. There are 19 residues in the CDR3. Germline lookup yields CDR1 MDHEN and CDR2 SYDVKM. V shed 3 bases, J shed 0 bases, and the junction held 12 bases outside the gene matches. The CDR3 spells CASSLLAGGPTSDSYEQYF. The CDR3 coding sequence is TGTGCCAGCAGTTTGCTAGCGGGAGGGCCAACTAGTGACTCCTACGAGCAGTACTTC.

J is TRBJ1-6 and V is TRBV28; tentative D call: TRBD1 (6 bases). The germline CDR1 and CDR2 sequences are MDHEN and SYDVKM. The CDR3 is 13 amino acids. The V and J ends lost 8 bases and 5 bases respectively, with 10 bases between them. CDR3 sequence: CASLGQNNSPLHF. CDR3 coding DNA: TGTGCCAGCCTCGGACAGAATAATTCACCCCTCCACTTT.

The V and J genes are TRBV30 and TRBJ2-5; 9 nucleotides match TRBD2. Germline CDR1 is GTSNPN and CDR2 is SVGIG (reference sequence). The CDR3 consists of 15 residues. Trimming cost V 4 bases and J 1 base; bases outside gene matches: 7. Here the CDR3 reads CAWIPSGGSQETQYF. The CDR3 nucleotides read TGTGCCTGGATCCCCAGCGGGGGGTCCCAAGAGACCCAGTACTTC.

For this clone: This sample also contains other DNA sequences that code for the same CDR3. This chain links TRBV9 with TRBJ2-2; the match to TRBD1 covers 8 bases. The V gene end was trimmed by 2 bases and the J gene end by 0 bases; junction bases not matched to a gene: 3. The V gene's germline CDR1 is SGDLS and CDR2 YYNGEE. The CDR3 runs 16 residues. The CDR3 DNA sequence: TGTGCCAGCAGCGTTGGACAGGGTGCGAACACCGGGGAGCTGTTTTTT. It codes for CASSVGQGANTGELFF.

CDR3 residues: CASFRGEGDTQYF. The CDR3 DNA reads TGTGCCAGCTTCCGCGGGGAGGGAGATACGCAGTATTTT. V usage is TRBV6-5 and J usage is TRBJ2-3; 7 nucleotides match TRBD2. Germline assignment: CDR1 MNHEY and CDR2 SVGAGI. The CDR3 sequence is 13 residues long. Unmatched junction bases numbered 7, after V lost 8 bases and J lost 5 bases.

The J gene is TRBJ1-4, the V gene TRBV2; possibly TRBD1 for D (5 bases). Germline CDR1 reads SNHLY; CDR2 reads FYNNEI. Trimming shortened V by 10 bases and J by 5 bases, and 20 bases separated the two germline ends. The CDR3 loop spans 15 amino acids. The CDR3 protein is CAILGFQGRNEKLFF. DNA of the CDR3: TGTGCCATCCTAGGATTCCAGGGAAGAAATGAAAAACTGTTTTTT.

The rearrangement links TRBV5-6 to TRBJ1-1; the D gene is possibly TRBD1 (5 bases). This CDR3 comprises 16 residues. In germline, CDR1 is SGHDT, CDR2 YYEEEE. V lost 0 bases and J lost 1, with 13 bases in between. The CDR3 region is CASSLAGGYRNTEAFF. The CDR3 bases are TGTGCCAGCAGCTTGGCCGGGGGATATAGGAACACTGAAGCTTTCTTT.

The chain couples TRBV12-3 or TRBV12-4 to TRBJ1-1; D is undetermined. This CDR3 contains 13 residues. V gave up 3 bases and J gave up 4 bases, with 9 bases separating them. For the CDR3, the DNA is TGTGCCAGCAGTTTTGAGAGCGTCACTGAAGCTTTCTTT. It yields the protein CASSFESVTEAFF.

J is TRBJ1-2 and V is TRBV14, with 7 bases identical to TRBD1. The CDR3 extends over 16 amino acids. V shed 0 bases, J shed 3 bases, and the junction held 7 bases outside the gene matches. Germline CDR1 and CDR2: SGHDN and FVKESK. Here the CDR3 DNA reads TGTGCCAGCAGCCAAGAAGGAACAGGGGATGACTATGGCTACACCTTC. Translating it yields CASSQEGTGDDYGYTF. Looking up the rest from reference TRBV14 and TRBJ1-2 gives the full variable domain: EAGVTQFPSHSVIEKGQTVTLRCDPISGHDNLYWYRRVMGKEIKFLLHFVKESKQDESGMPNNRFLAERTGGTYSTLKVQPAELEDSGVYFCASSQEGTGDDYGYTFGSGTRLTVV.

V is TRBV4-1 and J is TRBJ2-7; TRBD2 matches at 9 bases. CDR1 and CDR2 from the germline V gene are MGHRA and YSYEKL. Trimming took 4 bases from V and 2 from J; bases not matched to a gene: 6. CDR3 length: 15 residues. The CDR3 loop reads CASSRAGGPPYEQYF. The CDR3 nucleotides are TGCGCCAGCAGCCGCGCGGGAGGGCCCCCCTACGAGCAGTACTTC.

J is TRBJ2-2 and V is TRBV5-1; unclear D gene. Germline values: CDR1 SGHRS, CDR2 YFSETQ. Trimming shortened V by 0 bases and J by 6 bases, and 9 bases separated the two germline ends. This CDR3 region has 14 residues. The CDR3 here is CASSLDRRSGELFF. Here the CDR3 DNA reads TGCGCCAGCAGCTTGGATCGCAGGTCCGGGGAGCTGTTTTTT.

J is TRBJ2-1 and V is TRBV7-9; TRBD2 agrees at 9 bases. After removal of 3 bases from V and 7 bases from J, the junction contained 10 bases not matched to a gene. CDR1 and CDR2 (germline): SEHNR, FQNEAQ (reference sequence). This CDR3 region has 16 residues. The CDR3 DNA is TGTGCCAGCAGCTTTCGGGGCGGGAGGGCCAGGAATGAGCAGTTCTTC. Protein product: CASSFRGGRARNEQFF.